A single T cell receptor (beta chain) is shown here with its context. Assay used: immunoSEQ multiplex PCR; TCRdb lists only in-frame clones, some missing. The sample yields about 680,000 clones, more than 70% seen once. Germline loops: CDR1 SGHRS, CDR2 YFSETQ. Trimming left V 4 bases short and J 5 bases short, with 12 bases between. The CDR3 is 13 amino acids. Treatment given: some 19 received Ad26.COV2.S at low or high dose, single or two shots; several received placebo; per-sample allocation not given. On day 63 after the first injection, vaccine and placebo recipients gave samples. This entry is derived from a study of Ad26.COV2.S vaccination and SARS-CoV-2 variants.

This receptor was taken from a person between 18 and 65 years old who received the Ad26.COV2.S COVID-19 vaccine or a placebo. Material: peripheral blood, obtained in a trial of Ad26.COV2.S vaccine versus placebo. The chain links TRBV5-1 to TRBJ2-5, with D perhaps matching TRBD1 (6 bases). The CDR3 is CASSEGQRETQYF. CDR3 coding DNA: TGCGCCAGCAGCGAAGGACAGAGGGAGACCCAGTACTTC.